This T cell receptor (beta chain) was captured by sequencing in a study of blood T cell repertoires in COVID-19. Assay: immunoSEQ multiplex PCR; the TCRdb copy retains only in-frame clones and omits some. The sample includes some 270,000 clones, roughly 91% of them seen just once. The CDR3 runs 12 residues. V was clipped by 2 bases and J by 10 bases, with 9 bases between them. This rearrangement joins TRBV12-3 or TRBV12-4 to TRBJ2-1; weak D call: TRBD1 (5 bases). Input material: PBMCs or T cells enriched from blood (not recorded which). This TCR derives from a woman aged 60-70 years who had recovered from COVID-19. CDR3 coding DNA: TGTGCCAGCAGTTTAACAGGAGAGGAGCAGTTCTTC. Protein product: CASSLTGEEQFF.